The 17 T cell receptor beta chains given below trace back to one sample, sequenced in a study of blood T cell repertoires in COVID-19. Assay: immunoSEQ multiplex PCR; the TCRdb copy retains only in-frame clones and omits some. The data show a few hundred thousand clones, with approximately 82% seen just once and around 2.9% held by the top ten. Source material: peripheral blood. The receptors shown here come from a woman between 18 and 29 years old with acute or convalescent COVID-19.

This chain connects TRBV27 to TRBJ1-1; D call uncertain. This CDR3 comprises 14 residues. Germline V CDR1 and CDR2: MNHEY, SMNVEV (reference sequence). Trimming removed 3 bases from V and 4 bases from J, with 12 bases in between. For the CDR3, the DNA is TGTGCCAGCAGTTTGAATATACAGATCACTGAAGCTTTCTTT. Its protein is CASSLNIQITEAFF.

The CDR3 protein is CASSEDRGDTGELFF. The CDR3 bases are TGTGCCAGCAGTGAGGACAGGGGTGACACCGGGGAGCTGTTTTTT. This chain connects TRBV6-2 or TRBV6-3 to TRBJ2-2; 9 bases match TRBD1. V shed 5 bases, J shed 3 bases, and the junction held 4 bases outside the gene matches. The V gene's germline CDR1 is MNHEY and CDR2 SVGEGT. The CDR3 sequence is 15 residues long.

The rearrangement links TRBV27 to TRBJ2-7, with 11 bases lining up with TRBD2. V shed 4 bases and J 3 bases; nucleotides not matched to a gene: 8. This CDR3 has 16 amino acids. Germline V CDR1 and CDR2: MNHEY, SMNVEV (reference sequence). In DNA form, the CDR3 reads TGTGCCAGCAGTTCTACCGGGACTAGCGGAGGCTACGAGCAGTACTTC. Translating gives CASSSTGTSGGYEQYF.

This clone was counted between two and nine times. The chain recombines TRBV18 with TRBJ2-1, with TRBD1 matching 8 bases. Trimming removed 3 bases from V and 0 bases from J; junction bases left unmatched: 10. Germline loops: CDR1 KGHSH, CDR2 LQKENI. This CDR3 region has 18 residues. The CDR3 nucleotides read TGTGCCAGCTCACCGGGACAGGTTTTACGAAGCTCCTACAATGAGCAGTTCTTC. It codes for CASSPGQVLRSSYNEQFF.

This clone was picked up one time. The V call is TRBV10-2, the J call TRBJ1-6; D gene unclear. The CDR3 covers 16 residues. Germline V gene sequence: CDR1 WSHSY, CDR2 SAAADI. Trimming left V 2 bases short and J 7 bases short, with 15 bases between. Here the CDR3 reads CASSEIRNYLNSPLHF. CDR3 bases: TGCGCCAGCAGTGAGATACGTAACTACCTCAATTCACCCCTCCACTTT.

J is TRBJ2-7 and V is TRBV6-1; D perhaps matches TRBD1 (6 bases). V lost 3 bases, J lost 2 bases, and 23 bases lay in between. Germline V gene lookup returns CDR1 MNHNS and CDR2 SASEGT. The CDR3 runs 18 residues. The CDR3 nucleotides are TGTGCCAGCAGTGAGGAGACAGGTCTAGTCCCCTTACCCTACGAGCAGTACTTC. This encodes CASSEETGLVPLPYEQYF.

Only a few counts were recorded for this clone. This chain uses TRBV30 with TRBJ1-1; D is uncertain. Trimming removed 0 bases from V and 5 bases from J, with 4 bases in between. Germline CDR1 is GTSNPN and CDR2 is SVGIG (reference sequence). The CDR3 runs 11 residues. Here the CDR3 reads CAWSVQTEAFF. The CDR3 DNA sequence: TGTGCCTGGAGTGTGCAGACTGAAGCTTTCTTT. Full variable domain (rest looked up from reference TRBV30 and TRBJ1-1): SQTIHQWPATLVQPVGSPLSLECTVEGTSNPNLYWYRQAAGRGLQLLFYSVGIGQISSEVPQNLSASRPQDRQFILSSKKLLLSDSGFYLCAWSVQTEAFFGQGTRLTVV.

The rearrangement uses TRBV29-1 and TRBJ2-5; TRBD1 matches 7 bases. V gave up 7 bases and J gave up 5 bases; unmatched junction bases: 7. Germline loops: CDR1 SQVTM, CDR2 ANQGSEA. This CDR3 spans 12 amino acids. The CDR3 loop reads CSGSTGTETQYF. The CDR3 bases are TGCAGCGGCTCGACAGGGACCGAGACCCAGTACTTC. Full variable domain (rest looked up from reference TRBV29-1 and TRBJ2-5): SAVISQKPSRDICQRGTSLTIQCQVDSQVTMMFWYRQQPGQSLTLIATANQGSEATYESGFVIDKFPISRPNLTFSTLTVSNMSPEDSSIYLCSGSTGTETQYFGPGTRLLVL.

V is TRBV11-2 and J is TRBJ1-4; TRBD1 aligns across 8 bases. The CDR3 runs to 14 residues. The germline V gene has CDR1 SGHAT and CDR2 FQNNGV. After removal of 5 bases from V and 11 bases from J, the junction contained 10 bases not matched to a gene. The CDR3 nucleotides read TGTGCCAGCAGCCATTCGGACAGGGAAGACAAACTGTTTTTT. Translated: CASSHSDREDKLFF.

CDR3 DNA sequence: TGTGCCAGCAGTTTCACGGACAGGCCAGATACGCAGTATTTT. It specifies CASSFTDRPDTQYF. The J gene is TRBJ2-3, the V gene TRBV6-5, with TRBD1 matching 7 bases. This CDR3 contains 14 residues. Losses at the gene ends were 4 bases for V and 4 bases for J; bases not matched to a gene: 5. CDR1 is MNHEY and CDR2 is SVGAGI in the germline V gene.

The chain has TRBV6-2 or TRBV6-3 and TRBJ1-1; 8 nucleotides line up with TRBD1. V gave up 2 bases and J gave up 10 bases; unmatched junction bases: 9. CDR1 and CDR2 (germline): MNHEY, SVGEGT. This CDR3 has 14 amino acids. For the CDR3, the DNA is TGTGCCAGCAGTTACCGCACAGGGGGTAGGGGAGCTTTCTTT. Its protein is CASSYRTGGRGAFF.

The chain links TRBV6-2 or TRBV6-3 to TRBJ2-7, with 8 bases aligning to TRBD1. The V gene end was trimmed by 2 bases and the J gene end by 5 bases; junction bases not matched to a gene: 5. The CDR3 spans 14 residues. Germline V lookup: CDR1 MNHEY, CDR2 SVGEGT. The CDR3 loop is CASSYTDRAHEQYF. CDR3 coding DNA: TGTGCCAGCAGTTACACGGACAGGGCTCACGAGCAGTACTTC.

CDR3 amino acids: CASTRPGGFTDTQYF. The CDR3 DNA sequence: TGTGCCAGCACCCGCCCGGGAGGCTTCACAGATACGCAGTATTTT. The chain carries TRBV28 and TRBJ2-3, with 7 bases lining up with TRBD2. Germline assignment: CDR1 MDHEN and CDR2 SYDVKM. Trimming took 7 bases from V and 2 from J; bases not matched to a gene: 9. This CDR3 is 15 amino acids long.

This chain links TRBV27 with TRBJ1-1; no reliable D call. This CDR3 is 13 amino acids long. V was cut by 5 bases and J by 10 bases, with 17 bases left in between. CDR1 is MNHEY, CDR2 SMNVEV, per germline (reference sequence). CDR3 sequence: CASSRYNGVGAFF. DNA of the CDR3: TGTGCCAGCAGTCGATATAACGGAGTAGGAGCTTTCTTT.

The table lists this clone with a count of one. CDR3 DNA sequence: TGTGCCAGCAGACCCCCGGGACTAGCTTACGAGCAGTACTTC. Translating it yields CASRPPGLAYEQYF. This rearrangement joins TRBV27 to TRBJ2-7; 9 bases align to TRBD2. The germline CDR1 and CDR2 sequences are MNHEY and SMNVEV (reference sequence). V gave up 6 bases and J gave up 4 bases; unmatched junction bases: 7. The CDR3 covers 14 residues.

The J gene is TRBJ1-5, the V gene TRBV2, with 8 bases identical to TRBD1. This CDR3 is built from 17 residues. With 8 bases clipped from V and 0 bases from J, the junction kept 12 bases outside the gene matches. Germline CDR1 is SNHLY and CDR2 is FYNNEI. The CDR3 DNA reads TGTGCCAGCGGATTCAGGGGGCTTGAGTATAGCAATCAGCCCCAGCATTTT. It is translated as CASGFRGLEYSNQPQHF.

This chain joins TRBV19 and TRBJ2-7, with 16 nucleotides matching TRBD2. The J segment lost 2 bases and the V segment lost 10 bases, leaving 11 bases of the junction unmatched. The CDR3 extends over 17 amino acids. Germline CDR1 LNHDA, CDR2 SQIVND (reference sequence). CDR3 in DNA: TGTGCCACAGCGGTGGGACTAGCGGGAGGGATAACCTACGAGCAGTACTTC. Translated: CATAVGLAGGITYEQYF.